Presented here are 21 T cell receptor beta chains from one specimen sequenced in a study of cytomegalovirus exposure and HLA in healthy donors. Profiled with immunoSEQ multiplex PCR; TCRdb holds only in-frame clones, not every one. The table has 100,000 to 150,000 clones, 70% to 90% seen once; the top ten hold 1.5% to 2%. The sample comprised PBMCs. The source is a woman under 30 in good health and CMV-seronegative.

The chain couples TRBV5-5 to TRBJ1-1; D possibly corresponds to TRBD1 (6 bases). Germline lookup yields CDR1 SGHKS and CDR2 YYEKEE (reference sequence). V lost 1 base and J 3 bases, leaving 10 bases between the germline ends. The CDR3 extends over 14 amino acids. CDR3 DNA: TGTGCCAGCAGCTTGAAGGGGGTCGACACTGAAGCTTTCTTT. Protein: CASSLKGVDTEAFF.

The J gene is TRBJ1-2, the V gene TRBV27, with no clear D. The germline V and J ends were trimmed by 5 bases and 0 bases, with 7 bases remaining between them. CDR1 and CDR2 (germline): MNHEY, SMNVEV (reference sequence). The CDR3 is 13 residues long. The CDR3 nucleotides read TGTGCCAGCAGTCCCGGTGCTAACTATGGCTACACCTTC. This codes for CASSPGANYGYTF.

The chain joins TRBV14 to TRBJ1-1; possibly TRBD1 for D (5 bases). The germline V and J ends were trimmed by 6 bases and 1 base, with 15 bases remaining between them. Looked up from germline, CDR1 is SGHDN and CDR2 is FVKESK. CDR3 length: 15 residues. CDR3 nucleotide sequence: TGTGCCAGCAGACAGCGCGGGACCGCGAACACTGAAGCTTTCTTT. This sequence encodes CASRQRGTANTEAFF.

The chain uses TRBV6-5 and TRBJ1-1; D perhaps matches TRBD1 (5 bases). The length of the CDR3 is 15 residues. The V gene's germline CDR1 is MNHEY and CDR2 SVGAGI. V was trimmed by 1 base and J by 0 bases, leaving 9 bases between them. This CDR3 reads CASSYFDRLNTEAFF. The CDR3 DNA sequence: TGTGCCAGCAGTTACTTTGACAGACTGAACACTGAAGCTTTCTTT.

V and J are TRBV6-1 and TRBJ2-5; no definite D call. CDR1 and CDR2 (germline): MNHNS, SASEGT. With 6 bases removed from V and 0 bases from J, the gap between germline ends came to 11 bases. The CDR3 has 14 amino acids. Written as DNA, the CDR3 is TGTGCCAGCAGCCACCTGACACACCAAGAGACCCAGTACTTC. Translated, it gives CASSHLTHQETQYF.

J is TRBJ1-2 and V is TRBV5-6, with D possibly matching TRBD1 (6 bases). CDR3 length equals 12 residues. Germline-derived CDR1 and CDR2 are SGHDT and YYEEEE. Trimming took off 7 bases at V and 7 bases at J, with 14 bases between the two ends. The CDR3 here is CASGLGAGGYTF. CDR3 nucleotides: TGTGCCAGCGGTCTGGGGGCGGGTGGCTACACCTTC.

This clone was detected a few times. CDR3 in amino acids: CASRPGSYNSPLHF. The CDR3 region has the DNA TGTGCCAGCAGACCGGGCTCCTATAATTCACCCCTCCACTTT. The chain joins TRBV2 to TRBJ1-6; D not certain. CDR1 and CDR2 (germline): SNHLY, FYNNEI. V lost 6 bases and J 0 bases, leaving 6 bases between the germline ends. The CDR3 spans 14 residues.

The rearrangement uses TRBV10-3 and TRBJ2-3; D gene uncertain. V dropped 2 bases and J dropped 6 bases, with 6 bases sitting between them. This CDR3 has 12 amino acids. Looked up from germline, CDR1 is ENHRY and CDR2 is SYGVKD. The CDR3 coding sequence is TGTGCCATCAGTGAGGTCGGGGATACGCAGTATTTT. It translates to CAISEVGDTQYF.

This clone was detected only a few times. The chain uses TRBV5-1 and TRBJ2-3; 8 positions match TRBD2. The germline V gene has CDR1 SGHRS and CDR2 YFSETQ. The CDR3 length is 17 residues. With 0 bases clipped from V and 4 bases from J, the junction kept 10 bases outside the gene matches. The chain's CDR3 is CASSLAIPAGGADTQYF. The CDR3 DNA follows: TGCGCCAGCAGCTTGGCCATTCCCGCGGGAGGTGCAGATACGCAGTATTTT.

The J gene is TRBJ2-7, the V gene TRBV9; tentative D call: TRBD1 (5 bases). The CDR3 loop spans 13 amino acids. Germline V lookup: CDR1 SGDLS, CDR2 YYNGEE. V was trimmed by 3 bases and J by 0 bases, leaving 7 bases between them. CDR3 protein: CASSEGASYEQYF. The CDR3, as DNA: TGTGCCAGCAGCGAAGGGGCCTCCTACGAGCAGTACTTC.

V and J are TRBV27 and TRBJ2-7; 8 nucleotides align to TRBD2. This CDR3 spans 15 amino acids. With 6 bases clipped from V and 5 bases from J, the junction kept 12 bases outside the gene matches. From germline, CDR1 is MNHEY and CDR2 SMNVEV (reference sequence). The CDR3 is CASRPAGGAQDEQYF. The CDR3 DNA follows: TGTGCCAGCAGGCCCGCCGGGGGGGCGCAGGACGAGCAGTACTTC.

The CDR3, as DNA: TGCAGCGTTGACCCCTTCTCGAGCACTGAAGCTTTCTTT. Its protein product is CSVDPFSSTEAFF. The chain uses TRBV29-1 and TRBJ1-1; D ambiguous. The germline V gene encodes CDR1 SQVTM and CDR2 ANQGSEA. This CDR3 spans 13 amino acids. V was pared by 3 bases and J by 4 bases, with 12 bases between.

The chain carries TRBV6-6 and TRBJ1-5, with 7 bases that match TRBD1. Trimming cost V 2 bases and J 4 bases; bases outside gene matches: 5. The germline CDR1 and CDR2 sequences are MNHNY and SVGAGI (reference sequence). This CDR3 is 15 amino acids long. The CDR3 sequence is CASSYTGVRNQPQHF. The CDR3 DNA reads as TGTGCCAGCAGTTACACAGGGGTCCGGAATCAGCCCCAGCATTTT.

V and J are TRBV28 and TRBJ2-5; the D is unclear. The V and J ends lost 3 bases and 4 bases respectively, with 9 bases between them. Germline CDR1 and CDR2: MDHEN and SYDVKM. This CDR3 comprises 13 residues. CDR3 sequence (DNA): TGTGCCAGCAGTTTGAGAGGTGGAGAGACCCAGTACTTC. This sequence encodes CASSLRGGETQYF.

This clone has only one observation. The gene calls are TRBV6-1 and TRBJ2-1; D perhaps matches TRBD1 (6 bases). Germline V gene data show CDR1 as MNHNS and CDR2 as SASEGT. The CDR3 is made up of 15 amino acids. V was pared by 1 base and J by 4 bases, with 11 bases between. This CDR3 reads CASSEGTGQYNEQFF. The CDR3 DNA sequence: TGTGCCAGCAGTGAAGGAACCGGACAGTACAATGAGCAGTTCTTC.

The V call is TRBV29-1, the J call TRBJ2-5, with D possibly TRBD1 on 6 matching bases. The CDR3 length is 14 residues. The ends were cut back, 4 bases at V and 1 base at J, with 13 bases in the middle. Germline V gene data show CDR1 as SQVTM and CDR2 as ANQGSEA. CDR3 nucleotides: TGCAGCGTTGCAAGGGGGTTACCCCAAGAGACCCAGTACTTC. Its protein product is CSVARGLPQETQYF. The entire variable domain, with the rest obtained from reference TRBV29-1 and TRBJ2-5, is as follows: SAVISQKPSRDICQRGTSLTIQCQVDSQVTMMFWYRQQPGQSLTLIATANQGSEATYESGFVIDKFPISRPNLTFSTLTVSNMSPEDSSIYLCSVARGLPQETQYFGPGTRLLVL.

The chain uses TRBV18 and TRBJ2-7; 9 bases agree with TRBD1. CDR1 and CDR2 from the germline V gene are KGHSH and LQKENI. V lost 0 bases, J lost 4 bases, and 4 bases stayed unmatched. This CDR3 has 15 residues. This chain's CDR3 is CASSPPDRGAYEQYF. The CDR3 DNA reads as TGTGCCAGCTCACCACCGGACAGGGGAGCGTACGAGCAGTACTTC.

The chain combines TRBV6-6 with TRBJ1-4; D might be TRBD1 (5 bases). Germline lookup yields CDR1 MNHNY and CDR2 SVGAGI (reference sequence). This CDR3 is 14 amino acids long. V lost 6 bases, J lost 3 bases, and 11 bases lay in between. In nucleotides, the CDR3 is TGTGCCAGCAGCCCCGGGGGAGCTAATGAAAAACTGTTTTTT. Amino acids: CASSPGGANEKLFF.

The rearrangement joins TRBV6-4 to TRBJ1-6, with unresolved D. The CDR3 loop spans 14 amino acids. Per the germline V gene, CDR1 is MRHNA and CDR2 is SNTAGT. The germline V and J ends were trimmed by 3 bases and 9 bases, with 12 bases remaining between them. In DNA, the CDR3 is TGTGCCAGCAGTGATGGAGTTGCGGGTTCACCCCTCCACTTT. This sequence encodes CASSDGVAGSPLHF.

This clone was seen only once. This sequence joins TRBV27 and TRBJ2-7, with 7 bases aligning to TRBD2. The CDR3 sequence is 13 residues long. The V gene's germline CDR1 is MNHEY and CDR2 SMNVEV (reference sequence). V dropped 3 bases and J dropped 7; count of bases not matched to a gene: 6. The CDR3 DNA is TGTGCCAGCAGTTTGGGGGGGGGTTTGGAGCAGTACTTC. Residues: CASSLGGGLEQYF.

The gene calls are TRBV6-5 and TRBJ1-1; TRBD1 matches 7 bases. CDR3 length: 14 amino acids. J gave up 9 bases and V 0 bases, and 7 bases lay outside the gene matches. Germline CDR1 MNHEY, CDR2 SVGAGI. Here the CDR3 DNA reads TGTGCCAGCAGTTACTCGAGGGACAGACCCCAAGCTTTCTTT. Its protein is CASSYSRDRPQAFF.